A single sample is the source of the 10 T cell receptor beta chains below, sequenced in a study of cytomegalovirus exposure and HLA in healthy donors. Using immunoSEQ multiplex PCR, the repertoire was profiled, and TCRdb retains in-frame clones only, with some absent. The sample carries 280,000 or so clones, approximately 90% recorded once. The sample taken for sequencing was PBMCs. The receptors originated from a woman aged 18-35 years in good health and CMV-seronegative.

The V and J genes are TRBV28 and TRBJ1-5; no reliable D call. V was cut by 1 base and J by 8 bases, with 18 bases left in between. This CDR3 has 16 residues. Germline lookup yields CDR1 MDHEN and CDR2 SYDVKM. This CDR3 is CASSLSRGSKSKPQHF. The DNA of the CDR3 is TGTGCCAGCAGTTTATCGAGAGGGTCTAAATCGAAGCCCCAGCATTTT.

This clone has just one count. The J gene is TRBJ2-7, the V gene TRBV5-1, with D possibly being TRBD2 (5 bases). The CDR3 covers 12 residues. Trimming took 7 bases from V and 6 from J, leaving 14 bases between them. CDR1 and CDR2 (germline): SGHRS, YFSETQ. CDR3 sequence: CASGPLVGEQYF. The CDR3 nucleotides are TGCGCCAGCGGTCCACTAGTAGGCGAGCAGTACTTC.

This clone was seen a single time. The chain carries TRBV6-1 and TRBJ2-1, with TRBD2 identical over 9 bases. This CDR3 is 17 amino acids long. The V segment lost 3 bases and the J segment 1 base; nucleotides outside the gene matches: 7. Germline CDR1 reads MNHNS; CDR2 reads SASEGT. This chain's CDR3 is CASSERAGGPSYNEQFF. CDR3 DNA: TGTGCCAGCAGTGAGCGGGCGGGAGGGCCGTCCTACAATGAGCAGTTCTTC.

The chain couples TRBV5-8 to TRBJ2-3; D gene ambiguous. Trimming removed 2 bases at V and 4 bases at J, with 8 bases between. Germline values: CDR1 SGHTS, CDR2 YDEGEE. The CDR3 contains 13 residues. The CDR3 region has the DNA TGTGCCAGCAGCTTAGCCCGCTCAGATACGCAGTATTTT. It translates to CASSLARSDTQYF.

The chain combines TRBV25-1 with TRBJ1-5; D unresolved. V was clipped by 9 bases and J by 6 bases, with 6 bases between them. CDR3 length: 10 amino acids. The V gene's germline CDR1 is MGHDK and CDR2 SYGVNS. The CDR3 DNA reads as TGTGCCAGAGAGGGTCAGCCCCAGCATTTT. Its translation: CAREGQPQHF.

The chain is built from TRBV7-6 and TRBJ1-1; 9 bases agree with TRBD1. V trimming: 1 base; J trimming: 3 bases; junction bases outside the gene matches: 6. In germline, CDR1 is SGHVS, CDR2 FNYEAQ. The CDR3 consists of 16 residues. The CDR3 DNA follows: TGTGCCAGCAGCTTAGGAGAAAGGACAGGGGACACTGAAGCTTTCTTT. Translating it yields CASSLGERTGDTEAFF.

The V and J genes are TRBV28 and TRBJ1-2; a possible D gene is TRBD1 (6 bases). Germline CDR1 is MDHEN and CDR2 is SYDVKM. There are 16 residues in the CDR3. The V gene lost 6 bases and the J gene lost 4 bases, with 21 bases spanning the gap. The DNA of the CDR3 is TGTGCCAGCAGGGACCTTGGGGCAGGGGCTTTCTATGGCTACACCTTC. Protein: CASRDLGAGAFYGYTF.

The genes are TRBV30 and TRBJ1-1; TRBD1 matches 10 bases. V dropped 5 bases and J dropped 4; count of bases not matched to a gene: 7. CDR1 is GTSNPN, CDR2 SVGIG, per germline (reference sequence). This CDR3 spans 14 amino acids. CDR3 protein: CAWATDRGLTEAFF. The CDR3 coding sequence is TGTGCCTGGGCCACAGACAGGGGGCTCACTGAAGCTTTCTTT.

V usage is TRBV30 and J usage is TRBJ1-4, with D perhaps TRBD1 (5 bases). Germline V gives CDR1 GTSNPN, CDR2 SVGIG (reference sequence). The V end lost 4 bases, the J end lost 4 bases, and 13 bases lay between the germline ends. CDR3 length equals 14 residues. Here the CDR3 DNA reads TGTGCCTGGACGGGGGGAGGAGGTAATGAAAAACTGTTTTTT. The encoded protein is CAWTGGGGNEKLFF. Drawing the rest from reference TRBV30 and TRBJ1-4, the complete variable domain is SQTIHQWPATLVQPVGSPLSLECTVEGTSNPNLYWYRQAAGRGLQLLFYSVGIGQISSEVPQNLSASRPQDRQFILSSKKLLLSDSGFYLCAWTGGGGNEKLFFGSGTQLSVL.

This chain joins TRBV7-6 and TRBJ1-1; tentative D call: TRBD1 (6 bases). CDR3 size: 17 residues. Germline V gene data show CDR1 as SGHVS and CDR2 as FNYEAQ. The germline V and J ends were trimmed by 5 bases and 1 base, with 20 bases remaining between them. The CDR3 DNA reads TGTGCCAGCAGCCAAGCGGCAGGGGCGGTTCGGAACACTGAAGCTTTCTTT. It is translated as CASSQAAGAVRNTEAFF.